A single sample is the source of the 9 T cell receptor beta chains below, sequenced in a study of T cell responses to AZD1222 COVID-19 vaccine. The repertoire was sequenced with immunoSEQ multiplex PCR; TCRdb's copy has only in-frame clones and lacks some. The data contain 150,000 to 200,000 clones, roughly 90% of them singletons. Source: peripheral blood, taken on day 0 of AZD1222 vaccination. The source of these receptors is an adult in good health.

The chain links TRBV7-8 to TRBJ1-1; D unresolved. The CDR3 sequence is 14 residues long. V lost 0 bases and J 1 base, leaving 6 bases between the germline ends. Germline V gene data show CDR1 as SGHVS and CDR2 as FQNEAQ. Written as DNA, the CDR3 is TGTGCCAGCAGCTTAGCGCCCAAGAACACTGAAGCTTTCTTT. This encodes CASSLAPKNTEAFF.

The V gene is TRBV28, the J gene TRBJ1-1; no definite D call. Looked up from germline, CDR1 is MDHEN and CDR2 is SYDVKM. There are 12 residues in the CDR3. V dropped 6 bases and J dropped 1 base, with 6 bases sitting between them. CDR3 DNA: TGTGCCAGCAGGGTCAGGAACACTGAAGCTTTCTTT. It translates to CASRVRNTEAFF.

This chain joins TRBV6-4 and TRBJ2-7; 10 bases line up with TRBD1. The germline CDR1 and CDR2 sequences are MRHNA and SNTAGT. There are 16 residues in the CDR3. Trimming removed 8 bases from V and 2 bases from J; junction bases left unmatched: 12. The CDR3 sequence: CASPGDRGHLAYEQYF. The CDR3 coding sequence is TGTGCCAGCCCGGGGGACAGGGGCCATTTAGCCTACGAGCAGTACTTC.

This CDR3 reads CASRDSYEQYF. The CDR3 nucleotides read TGTGCCAGCAGGGACAGCTACGAGCAGTACTTC. This chain links TRBV2 with TRBJ2-7, with D possibly being TRBD1 (6 bases). Looked up from germline, CDR1 is SNHLY and CDR2 is FYNNEI. The CDR3 runs to 11 residues. The ends were cut back, 6 bases at V and 3 bases at J, with 6 bases in the middle.

This clone has only one observation. The chain carries TRBV2 and TRBJ2-2; D may be TRBD2 (6 bases). CDR1 and CDR2 (germline): SNHLY, FYNNEI. This CDR3 spans 15 amino acids. The V end was cut by 2 bases, the J end by 7 bases, with 14 bases between. CDR3 sequence (DNA): TGTGCCAGCAGTGAAAGCGGACCGGGAGACGGGGAGCTGTTTTTT. Its protein product is CASSESGPGDGELFF.

Only one count was recorded for this clone. The rearrangement links TRBV15 to TRBJ1-4, with 9 bases matching TRBD1. CDR1 is LNHNV and CDR2 is YYDKDF in the germline V gene (reference sequence). The trim removed 0 bases at V and 8 bases at J, leaving 1 base unmatched. The CDR3 loop spans 14 amino acids. The CDR3 reads CATSREGQGEKLFF. The CDR3 nucleotides read TGTGCCACCAGCAGAGAGGGACAGGGAGAAAAACTGTTTTTT.

This clone occurred once. The chain recombines TRBV28 with TRBJ1-2; D remains ambiguous. The V gene lost 3 bases and the J gene lost 7 bases, with 9 bases spanning the gap. The CDR3 sequence is 12 residues long. Germline V gives CDR1 MDHEN, CDR2 SYDVKM. In DNA, the CDR3 is TGTGCCAGCAGTTTCAGGTGGAGTGGCTACACCTTC. Encoded protein: CASSFRWSGYTF.

The V gene is TRBV7-2, the J gene TRBJ2-7; D is undetermined. CDR1 SGHTA and CDR2 FQGNSA come from the germline V gene. The CDR3 consists of 14 residues. Trimming cost V 3 bases and J 1 base, with 10 bases left between them. CDR3 in DNA: TGTGCCAGCAGCTTTAAGGACCTTTCCTACGAGCAGTACTTC. Its protein is CASSFKDLSYEQYF.

This clone was seen just once. V is TRBV7-2 and J is TRBJ2-1; D gene unclear. CDR3 length: 15 residues. Trimming left V 5 bases short and J 2 bases short, with 13 bases between. CDR1 is SGHTA, CDR2 FQGNSA, per germline. The DNA for the CDR3 is TGTGCCAGCAGCCCTCAATCAGTGGCCTACAATGAGCAGTTCTTC. Translating it yields CASSPQSVAYNEQFF. Supplemented by reference TRBV7-2 and TRBJ2-1, the full variable domain reads GAGVSQSPSNKVTEKGKDVELRCDPISGHTALYWYRQSLGQGLEFLIYFQGNSAPDKSGLPSDRFSAERTGGSVSTLTIQRTQQEDSAVYLCASSPQSVAYNEQFFGPGTRLTVL.